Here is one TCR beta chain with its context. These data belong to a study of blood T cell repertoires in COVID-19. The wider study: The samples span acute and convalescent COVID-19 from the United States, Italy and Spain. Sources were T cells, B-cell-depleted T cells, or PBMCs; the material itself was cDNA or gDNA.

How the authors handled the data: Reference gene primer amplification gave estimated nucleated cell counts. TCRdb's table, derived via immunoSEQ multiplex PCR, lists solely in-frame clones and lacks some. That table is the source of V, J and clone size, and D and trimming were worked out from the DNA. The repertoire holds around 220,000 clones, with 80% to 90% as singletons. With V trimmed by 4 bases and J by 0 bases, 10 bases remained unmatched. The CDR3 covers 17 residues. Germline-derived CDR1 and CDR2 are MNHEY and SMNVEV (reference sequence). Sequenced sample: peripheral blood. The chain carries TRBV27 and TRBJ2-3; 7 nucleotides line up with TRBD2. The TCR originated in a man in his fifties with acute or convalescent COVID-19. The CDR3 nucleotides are TGTGCCAGCAGTTATTTCCGGGACTACGCTAGCACAGATACGCAGTATTTT. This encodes CASSYFRDYASTDTQYF.